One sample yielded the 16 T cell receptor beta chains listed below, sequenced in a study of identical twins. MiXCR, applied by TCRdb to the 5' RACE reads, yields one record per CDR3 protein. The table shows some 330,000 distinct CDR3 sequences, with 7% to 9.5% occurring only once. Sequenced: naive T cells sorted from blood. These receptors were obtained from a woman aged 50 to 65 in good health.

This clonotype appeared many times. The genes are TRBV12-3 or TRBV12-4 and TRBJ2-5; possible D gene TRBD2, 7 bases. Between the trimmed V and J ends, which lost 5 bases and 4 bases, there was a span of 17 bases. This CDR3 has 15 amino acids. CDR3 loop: CASSTGTTGAETQYF. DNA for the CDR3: TGTGCCAGCAGTACCGGGACTACGGGGGCAGAGACCCAGTACTTC.

CDR3 DNA: TGCAGCGCCTATGGACAGGGCTCGTACAATGAGCAGTTCTTC. As protein: CSAYGQGSYNEQFF. The V gene is TRBV29-1, the J gene TRBJ2-1, with 8 bases matching TRBD1. There are 14 residues in the CDR3. J gave up 4 bases and V 7 bases, and 9 bases lay outside the gene matches. Germline-derived CDR1 and CDR2 are SQVTM and ANQGSEA.

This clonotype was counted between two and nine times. DNA of the CDR3: TGTGCCAGCGCGCGAGCGACGAACACCGGGGAGCTGTTTTTT. It translates to CASARATNTGELFF. This chain connects TRBV3-1 to TRBJ2-2, with D hard to call. The CDR3 consists of 14 residues. CDR1 and CDR2 from the germline V gene are LGHDT and YNNKEL (reference sequence). V was pared by 8 bases and J by 0 bases, with 10 bases between.

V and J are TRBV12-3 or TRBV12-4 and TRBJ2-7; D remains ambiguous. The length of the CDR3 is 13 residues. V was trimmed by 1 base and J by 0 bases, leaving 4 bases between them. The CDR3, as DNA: TGTGCCAGCAGTTTAGGGTTCTCCTACGAGCAGTACGTC. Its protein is CASSLGFSYEQYV.

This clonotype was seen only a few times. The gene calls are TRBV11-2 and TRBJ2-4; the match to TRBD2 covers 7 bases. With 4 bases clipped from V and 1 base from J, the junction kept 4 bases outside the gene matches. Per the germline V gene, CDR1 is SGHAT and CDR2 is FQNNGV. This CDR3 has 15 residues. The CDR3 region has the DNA TGTGCCAGCAGCTCTGGGGGAGGGGCCAAAAACATTCAGTACTTC. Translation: CASSSGGGAKNIQYF. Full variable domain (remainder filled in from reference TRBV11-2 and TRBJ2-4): EAGVAQSPRYKIIEKRQSVAFWCNPISGHATLYWYQQILGQGPKLLIQFQNNGVVDDSQLPKDRFSAERLKGVDSTLKIQPAKLEDSAVYLCASSSGGGAKNIQYFGAGTRLSVL.

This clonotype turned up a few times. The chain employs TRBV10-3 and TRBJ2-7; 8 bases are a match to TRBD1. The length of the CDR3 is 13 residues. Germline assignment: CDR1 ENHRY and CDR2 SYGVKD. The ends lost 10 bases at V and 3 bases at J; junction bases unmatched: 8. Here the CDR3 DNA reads TGTGCCACGTCCGGACAGGGTAGCTACGAGCAGTACGTC. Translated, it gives CATSGQGSYEQYV.

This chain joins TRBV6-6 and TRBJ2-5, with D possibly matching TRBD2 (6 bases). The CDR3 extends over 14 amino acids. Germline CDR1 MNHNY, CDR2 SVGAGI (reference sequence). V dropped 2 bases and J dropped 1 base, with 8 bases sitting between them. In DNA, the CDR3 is TGTGCCAGCAGTTACGGGGAGGTCCAAGAGACCCAGTACTTC. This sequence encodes CASSYGEVQETQYF.

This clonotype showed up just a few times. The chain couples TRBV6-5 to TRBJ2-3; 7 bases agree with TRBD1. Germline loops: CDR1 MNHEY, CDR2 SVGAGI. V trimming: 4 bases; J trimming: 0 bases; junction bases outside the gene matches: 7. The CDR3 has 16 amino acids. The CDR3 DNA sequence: TGTGCCAGCAGTTTGCTCGGACAGGTTAGCACAGATACGCAGTATTTT. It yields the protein CASSLLGQVSTDTQYF.

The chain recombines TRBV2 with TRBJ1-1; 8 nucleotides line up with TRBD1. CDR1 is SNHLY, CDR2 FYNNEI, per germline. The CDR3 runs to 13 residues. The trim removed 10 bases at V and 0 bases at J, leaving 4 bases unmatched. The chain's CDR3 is CANRRGLNTEAFF. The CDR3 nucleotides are TGTGCCAATCGCAGGGGGCTGAACACTGAAGCTTTCTTT.

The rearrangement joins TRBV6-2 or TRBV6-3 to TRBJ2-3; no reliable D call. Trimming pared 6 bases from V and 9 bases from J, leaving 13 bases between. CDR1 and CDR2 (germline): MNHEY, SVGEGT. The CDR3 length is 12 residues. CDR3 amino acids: CASSNLILTQYF. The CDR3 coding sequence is TGTGCCAGCAGCAACCTTATCCTAACGCAGTATTTT.

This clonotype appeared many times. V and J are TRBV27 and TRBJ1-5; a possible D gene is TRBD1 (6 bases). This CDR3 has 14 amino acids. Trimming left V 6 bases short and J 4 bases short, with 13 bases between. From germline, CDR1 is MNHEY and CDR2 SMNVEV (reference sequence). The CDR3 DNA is TGTGCCAGCAGGACAGGCCCCATGAATCAGCCCCAGCATTTT. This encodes CASRTGPMNQPQHF.

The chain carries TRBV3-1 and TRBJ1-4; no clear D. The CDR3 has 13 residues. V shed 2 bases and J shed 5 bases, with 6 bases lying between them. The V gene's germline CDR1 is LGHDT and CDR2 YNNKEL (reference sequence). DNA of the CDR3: TGTGCCAGCAGCCAACGGCTCAATGAAAAACTGTTTTTT. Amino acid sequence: CASSQRLNEKLFF. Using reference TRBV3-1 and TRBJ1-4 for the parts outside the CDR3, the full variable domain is DTAVSQTPKYLVTQMGNDKSIKCEQNLGHDTMYWYKQDSKKFLKIMFSYNNKELIINETVPNRFSPKSPDKAHLNLHINSLELGDSAVYFCASSQRLNEKLFFGSGTQLSVL.

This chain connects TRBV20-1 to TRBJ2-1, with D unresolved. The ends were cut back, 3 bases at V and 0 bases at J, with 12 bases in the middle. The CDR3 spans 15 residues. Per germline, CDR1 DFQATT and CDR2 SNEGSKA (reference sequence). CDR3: CSARALTSSYNEQFF. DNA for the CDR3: TGCAGTGCTAGGGCCTTAACATCCTCCTACAATGAGCAGTTCTTC.

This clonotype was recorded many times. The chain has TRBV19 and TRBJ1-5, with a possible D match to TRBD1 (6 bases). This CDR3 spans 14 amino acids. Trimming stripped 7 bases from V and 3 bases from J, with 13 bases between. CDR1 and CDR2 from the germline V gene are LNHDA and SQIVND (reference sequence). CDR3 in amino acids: CASNMGAYNQPQHF. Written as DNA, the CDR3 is TGTGCCAGTAATATGGGGGCATACAATCAGCCCCAGCATTTT.

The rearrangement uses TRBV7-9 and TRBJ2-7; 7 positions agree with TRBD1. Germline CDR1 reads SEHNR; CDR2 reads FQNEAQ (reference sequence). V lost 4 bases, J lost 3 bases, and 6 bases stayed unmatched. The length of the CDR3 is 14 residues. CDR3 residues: CASSSTGQIYEQYF. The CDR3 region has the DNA TGTGCCAGCAGCTCCACGGGACAGATCTACGAGCAGTACTTC.

CDR3 in amino acids: CASKSSGAVYEQYF. DNA for the CDR3: TGTGCCAGTAAGAGTAGCGGAGCAGTCTACGAGCAGTACTTC. This sequence joins TRBV19 and TRBJ2-7; TRBD2 might be the D (6 bases). There are 14 residues in the CDR3. V lost 7 bases and J lost 3, with 16 bases in between. In germline, CDR1 is LNHDA, CDR2 SQIVND (reference sequence).